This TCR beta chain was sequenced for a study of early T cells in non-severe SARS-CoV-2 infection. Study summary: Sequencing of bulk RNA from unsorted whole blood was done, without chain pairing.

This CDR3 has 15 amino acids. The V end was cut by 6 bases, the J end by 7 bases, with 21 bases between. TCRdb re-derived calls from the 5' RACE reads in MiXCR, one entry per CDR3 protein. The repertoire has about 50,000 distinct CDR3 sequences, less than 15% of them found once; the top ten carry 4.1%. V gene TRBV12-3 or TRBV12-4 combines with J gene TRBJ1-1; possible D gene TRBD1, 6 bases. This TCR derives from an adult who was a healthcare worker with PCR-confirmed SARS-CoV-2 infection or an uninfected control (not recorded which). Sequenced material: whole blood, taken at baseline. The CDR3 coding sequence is TGTGCCAGCAGGAGGGGGGGACACAGGAATTTTGAAGCTTTCTTT. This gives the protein CASRRGGHRNFEAFF.